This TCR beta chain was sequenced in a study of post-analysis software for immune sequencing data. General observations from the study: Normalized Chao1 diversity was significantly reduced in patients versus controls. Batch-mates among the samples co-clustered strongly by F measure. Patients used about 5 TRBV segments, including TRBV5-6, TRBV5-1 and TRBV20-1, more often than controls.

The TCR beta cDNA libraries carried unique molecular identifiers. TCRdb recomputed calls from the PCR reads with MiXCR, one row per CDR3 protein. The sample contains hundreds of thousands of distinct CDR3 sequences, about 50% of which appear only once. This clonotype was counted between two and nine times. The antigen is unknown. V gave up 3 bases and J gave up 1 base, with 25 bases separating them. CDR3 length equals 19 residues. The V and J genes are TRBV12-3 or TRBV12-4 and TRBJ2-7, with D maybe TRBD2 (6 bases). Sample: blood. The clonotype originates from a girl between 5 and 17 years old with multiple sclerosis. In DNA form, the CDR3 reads TGTGCCAGCAGTTTCCGGGGTTCCTCGGAGGGGACTTATTCCTACGAGCAGTACTTC. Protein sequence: CASSFRGSSEGTYSYEQYF.